This is a list of T cell receptor beta chains from one sample in a study of OX40 agonist ivuxolimab in advanced cancers. The data were produced by immunoSEQ multiplex PCR, yet TCRdb's version contains in-frame clones alone and is incomplete. The sample contains 16,000 or so clones, 77% of which appear only once. The material sequenced was CD4+ or CD8+ T cells sorted from blood, taken in a trial of the OX40 agonist ivuxolimab. These receptors were obtained from an adult with an advanced solid tumor such as melanoma, head and neck, liver or kidney cancer. Each CDR3 is given with its conserved first and last residue. A D gene is named only where the DNA matches it firmly. Rows give clone size only sometimes, using once, few, many, or a class for an expanded clone.

size	V	D	J	CDR3	DNA
-	TRBV6-1	-	TRBJ1-6	CASRKQTYNSPLHF	TGTGCCAGCAGGAAACAAACTTATAATTCACCCCTCCACTTT
-	TRBV5-4	TRBD2	TRBJ2-1	CASSSGGHYNEQFF	TGTGCCAGCAGCTCGGGGGGTCACTACAATGAGCAGTTCTTC
few	TRBV7-9	-	TRBJ2-7	CASRPTAGPLSYEQYF	TGTGCCAGCAGACCCACTGCGGGGCCTCTCTCCTACGAGCAGTACTTC
few	TRBV5-5	-	TRBJ1-2	CASSLRLNYGYTF	TGTGCCAGCAGCTTGCGGCTAAACTATGGCTACACCTTC
-	TRBV11-3	-	TRBJ2-7	CASSFVGDEQYF	TGTGCCAGCAGCTTCGTCGGGGACGAGCAGTACTTC
few	TRBV27	-	TRBJ1-1	CASSLKPPTEAFF	TGTGCCAGCAGTTTGAAGCCCCCCACTGAAGCTTTCTTT
once	TRBV5-4	-	TRBJ1-2	CASSLQGVVNYGYTF	TGTGCCAGCAGCTTACAGGGAGTGGTGAACTATGGCTACACCTTC
-	TRBV11-3	-	TRBJ2-5	CASSLGTGETQYF	TGTGCCAGCAGCTTAGGGACCGGAGAGACCCAGTACTTC
-	TRBV5-7	-	TRBJ1-5	CASSLIQTADQPQHF	TGTGCCAGCAGCTTGATACAGACCGCCGATCAGCCCCAGCATTTT
-	TRBV9	TRBD2	TRBJ2-2	CASSVSRTSGGTGELFF	TGTGCCAGCAGTGTCTCCAGGACTAGCGGGGGCACCGGGGAGCTGTTTTTT
-	TRBV19	-	TRBJ1-4	CASSIAWAGNEKLFF	TGTGCCAGTAGTATAGCGTGGGCGGGAAATGAAAAACTGTTTTTT
once	TRBV6-6	-	TRBJ2-7	CASSLGYEQYF	TGTGCCAGCAGTTTGGGGTACGAGCAGTACTTC
-	TRBV7-9	-	TRBJ1-5	CASSFGSNQPQHF	TGTGCCAGCAGCTTCGGGAGCAATCAGCCCCAGCATTTT
-	TRBV5-1	-	TRBJ2-1	CASSLEGGVVEQFF	TGCGCCAGCAGCTTGGAGGGCGGGGTTGTAGAGCAGTTCTTC
-	TRBV19	-	TRBJ2-2	CASSEWGAQPTNTGELFF	TGTGCCAGTAGTGAATGGGGGGCCCAGCCCACGAACACCGGGGAGCTGTTTTTT
-	TRBV11-3	TRBD1	TRBJ2-7	CASNPRDRGYEQYF	TGTGCCAGCAACCCTCGGGACAGGGGGTACGAGCAGTACTTC
-	TRBV5-1	-	TRBJ2-7	CASSLGWRGF	TGCGCCAGCAGCCTCGGATGGCGGGGCTTC
-	TRBV7-9	-	TRBJ1-2	CASSSDSFGYTF	TGTGCCAGCAGCTCGGACAGCTTTGGCTACACCTTC
-	TRBV4-2	-	TRBJ1-2	CASSLGRIDTYGYTF	TGTGCCAGCAGCTTGGGCAGGATAGACACTTATGGCTACACCTTC
-	TRBV9	TRBD1	TRBJ1-1	CASSSSQGQAEMNTEAFF	TGTGCCAGCAGCTCCTCCCAGGGACAGGCCGAAATGAACACTGAAGCTTTCTTT
-	TRBV28	-	TRBJ1-5	CASRLPPGDNQPQHF	TGTGCCAGCAGACTACCTCCGGGAGACAATCAGCCCCAGCATTTT
-	TRBV27	-	TRBJ1-1	CASSFEGPWDTEAFF	TGTGCCAGCAGTTTCGAGGGGCCGTGGGACACTGAAGCTTTCTTT
-	TRBV11-3	-	TRBJ2-2	CASSLDPGLNGELFF	TGTGCCAGCAGCTTAGATCCAGGGCTTAACGGGGAGCTGTTTTTT
-	TRBV4-1	TRBD1	TRBJ1-2	CASSQSPGDRGRGGYTF	TGCGCCAGCAGCCAATCCCCCGGTGACAGGGGGCGTGGGGGCTACACCTTC
-	TRBV6-6	-	TRBJ1-1	CASSFPGAGTEAFF	TGTGCCAGCAGTTTCCCGGGGGCGGGCACTGAAGCTTTCTTT
-	TRBV11-1	TRBD2	TRBJ2-3	CASSLGGGALDTQYF	TGTGCCAGCAGCTTAGGCGGGGGGGCATTAGATACGCAGTATTTT
-	TRBV13	TRBD2	TRBJ2-7	CASSPGGRAYEQYF	TGTGCCAGCAGCCCGGGGGGGAGGGCCTACGAGCAGTACTTC
-	TRBV6-5	-	TRBJ2-1	CASSYTRYNEQFF	TGTGCCAGCAGTTATACTCGCTACAATGAGCAGTTCTTC
once	TRBV2	-	TRBJ2-5	CASSEVAEETQYF	TGTGCCAGCAGTGAAGTGGCAGAAGAGACCCAGTACTTC
once	TRBV4-1	TRBD1	TRBJ1-4	CASSQGSMTGGNEKLFF	TGCGCCAGCAGCCAAGGATCCATGACAGGGGGGAATGAAAAACTGTTTTTT